The 15 T cell receptor beta chains presented below share a single source sample, sequenced in a study of cytomegalovirus exposure and HLA in healthy donors. Researchers ran the PCR with 60 Vbeta and 13 Jbeta primers. Method: immunoSEQ multiplex PCR; TCRdb's copy keeps in-frame clones and lacks some. The repertoire consists of about 130,000 clones, with about three quarters occurring once and the leading ten covering approximately 3.8%. The sequenced sample consisted of PBMCs. The receptors originated from a man aged 30 to 39 in good health and CMV-seronegative.

The V gene is TRBV27, the J gene TRBJ1-1, with D perhaps matching TRBD1 (5 bases). Trimming cost V 2 bases and J 3 bases, with 13 bases left between them. The CDR3 has 15 residues. Looked up from germline, CDR1 is MNHEY and CDR2 is SMNVEV (reference sequence). The CDR3: CASSLGRGRYTEAFF. CDR3 DNA: TGTGCCAGCAGTTTAGGGAGGGGAAGGTACACTGAAGCTTTCTTT.

The genes are TRBV11-2 and TRBJ1-1; no firm D call. The V gene lost 0 bases and the J gene lost 0 bases, with 14 bases spanning the gap. Germline CDR1 reads SGHAT; CDR2 reads FQNNGV. CDR3 length equals 17 residues. The CDR3 protein is CASSLDRGVGMNTEAFF. The CDR3 DNA sequence: TGTGCCAGCAGCTTAGACCGGGGTGTGGGAATGAACACTGAAGCTTTCTTT.

V is TRBV5-4 and J is TRBJ2-3; D is unresolved. The length of the CDR3 is 14 residues. From germline, CDR1 is SGHNT and CDR2 YYREEE (reference sequence). V was shortened by 1 base and J by 4 bases, with 10 bases between the two germline ends. DNA for the CDR3: TGTGCCAGCAGCTTGTATAATCAGGCAGATACGCAGTATTTT. Its protein is CASSLYNQADTQYF.

The genes are TRBV28 and TRBJ1-1, with D perhaps TRBD1 (5 bases). The CDR3 runs 15 residues. Per the germline V gene, CDR1 is MDHEN and CDR2 is SYDVKM. The V gene lost 7 bases and the J gene lost 3 bases, with 18 bases spanning the gap. The CDR3 nucleotides are TGTGCCAGCACCCCGAGTACGGGGGGATACACTGAAGCTTTCTTT. Residues: CASTPSTGGYTEAFF.

The chain carries TRBV23-1 and TRBJ2-3; 8 bases line up with TRBD1. TRBV23-1 is an ORF; its function is uncertain. The V segment lost 3 bases and the J segment 3 bases; nucleotides outside the gene matches: 8. The CDR3 has 16 residues. The CDR3 sequence is CASSQFRTGFTDTQYF. CDR3 nucleotide sequence: TGCGCCAGCAGTCAGTTCAGGACAGGGTTTACAGATACGCAGTATTTT.

The chain couples TRBV27 to TRBJ2-2; possibly TRBD2 for D (6 bases). The germline V and J ends were trimmed by 2 bases and 1 base, with 14 bases remaining between them. CDR3 size: 17 residues. The V gene's germline CDR1 is MNHEY and CDR2 SMNVEV (reference sequence). CDR3: CASSLGIGGENTGELFF. DNA of the CDR3: TGTGCCAGCAGTTTAGGGATTGGCGGGGAGAACACCGGGGAGCTGTTTTTT.

V gene TRBV28 combines with J gene TRBJ1-6; possible D gene TRBD1, 5 bases. Germline CDR1 and CDR2: MDHEN and SYDVKM. The length of the CDR3 is 15 residues. Trimming cost V 3 bases and J 6 bases, with 12 bases left between them. The CDR3 coding sequence is TGTGCCAGCAGTTTCGGGGGGGTTTTTAATTCACCCCTCCACTTT. Its protein is CASSFGGVFNSPLHF.

The table lists this clone with a few counts. This CDR3 is CASSLKGVAEKLFF. DNA for the CDR3: TGTGCCAGCAGCTTAAAAGGGGTTGCTGAAAAACTGTTTTTT. The genes are TRBV7-2 and TRBJ1-4, with D perhaps TRBD1 (5 bases). This CDR3 region has 14 residues. Trimming shortened V by 2 bases and J by 7 bases, and 11 bases separated the two germline ends. Looked up from germline, CDR1 is SGHTA and CDR2 is FQGNSA.

This clone was observed a handful of times. This chain connects TRBV2 to TRBJ2-3, with TRBD2 matching over 11 bases. V was clipped by 6 bases and J by 1 base; unmatched bases: 6. Germline V gene sequence: CDR1 SNHLY, CDR2 FYNNEI. The CDR3 runs to 16 residues. CDR3 loop: CASSRGLAGGTDTQYF. Here the CDR3 DNA reads TGTGCCAGCAGCCGCGGACTAGCGGGTGGCACAGATACGCAGTATTTT.

This clone occurred once. The same CDR3 also results from other DNA sequences found in this sample. This chain uses TRBV6-1 with TRBJ2-1; 12 bases line up with TRBD2. The CDR3 loop spans 14 amino acids. Germline assignment: CDR1 MNHNS and CDR2 SASEGT. V lost 3 bases to trimming and J lost 10 bases; unmatched junction nucleotides: 4. CDR3 coding DNA: TGTGCCAGCAGTGAGCTAGCGGGGGGGCACGAGCAGTTCTTC. It codes for CASSELAGGHEQFF.

The rearrangement uses TRBV19 and TRBJ1-3, with a tentative D call TRBD1 (6 bases). This CDR3 has 14 residues. Germline loops: CDR1 LNHDA, CDR2 SQIVND (reference sequence). V was trimmed by 6 bases and J by 3 bases, leaving 12 bases between them. The CDR3 is CASSAGVVGNTIYF. The DNA for the CDR3 is TGTGCCAGTAGCGCAGGGGTCGTTGGAAACACCATATATTTT.

The chain uses TRBV7-2 and TRBJ2-7; no reliable D call. Trimming left V 5 bases short and J 5 bases short, with 10 bases between. Per the germline V gene, CDR1 is SGHTA and CDR2 is FQGNSA. The CDR3 contains 12 residues. CDR3 DNA: TGTGCCAGCAGCCCCTTTCTCGACGAGCAGTACTTC. It encodes CASSPFLDEQYF.

J is TRBJ2-7 and V is TRBV27; D uncertain. Germline loops: CDR1 MNHEY, CDR2 SMNVEV (reference sequence). V lost 7 bases and J lost 0, with 13 bases in between. The CDR3 loop spans 14 amino acids. This chain's CDR3 is CASNAGTGSYEQYF. For the CDR3, the DNA is TGTGCCAGCAACGCCGGCACGGGCTCCTACGAGCAGTACTTC.

This clone was seen only a few times. The chain has TRBV2 and TRBJ2-3; D remains unclear. This CDR3 is built from 13 residues. Deletions cut 7 bases from V and 2 bases from J, with 10 bases between. Germline loops: CDR1 SNHLY, CDR2 FYNNEI. The CDR3 protein is CASKTEITDTQYF. In nucleotides, the CDR3 is TGTGCCAGCAAAACAGAAATCACAGATACGCAGTATTTT. The whole variable domain, filled in from reference TRBV2 and TRBJ2-3, reads EPEVTQTPSHQVTQMGQEVILRCVPISNHLYFYWYRQILGQKVEFLVSFYNNEISEKSEIFDDQFSVERPDGSNFTLKIRSTKLEDSAMYFCASKTEITDTQYFGPGTRLTVL.

V is TRBV5-1 and J is TRBJ2-1; D perhaps matches TRBD1 (5 bases). V lost 0 bases and J lost 1, with 8 bases in between. Germline CDR1 and CDR2: SGHRS and YFSETQ. The CDR3 is 15 residues long. DNA of the CDR3: TGCGCCAGCAGCTTGGCGCAGGGATCCTACAATGAGCAGTTCTTC. Its protein product is CASSLAQGSYNEQFF.